This TCR beta chain came from a study of blood T cell repertoires in COVID-19. On the study more broadly: The samples span acute and convalescent COVID-19 from the United States, Italy and Spain.

CDR3 length: 13 amino acids. Germline values: CDR1 SGHVS, CDR2 FNYEAQ. V lost 10 bases and J lost 7; bases outside the gene matches: 6. The protocol was immunoSEQ multiplex PCR, while the TCRdb copy is restricted to in-frame clones and leaves out a portion. The sample holds around 250,000 clones, about 89% seen once. This clone has only one observation. The clonotype comes from a young woman who had recovered from COVID-19. The J gene is TRBJ1-6, the V gene TRBV7-6, with 8 bases matching TRBD1. The sample comprised PBMCs or T cells enriched from blood (not recorded which). In DNA form, the CDR3 reads TGTGCCACCTCGACAGGGGTCAATTCACCCCTCCACTTT. Amino acids: CATSTGVNSPLHF. The full variable domain, rest sourced from reference TRBV7-6 and TRBJ1-6, is GAGVSQSPRYKVTKRGQDVALRCDPISGHVSLYWYRQALGQGPEFLTYFNYEAQQDKSGLPNDRFSAERPEGSISTLTIQRTEQRDSAMYRCATSTGVNSPLHFGNGTRLTVT.